What follows are 8 T cell receptor beta chains derived from one specimen sequenced in a study of T-cell reconstitution after alpha-beta-depleted transplantation in children. Unique molecular identifiers were incorporated during preparation of the TCRbeta library. TCRdb fed the PCR reads into MiXCR, producing one record per CDR3 protein. Of approximately 350,000 distinct CDR3 sequences in the sample, 16% were seen once. The source was PBMCs, mostly from graft donor cells, collected 360 days after TCRalphabeta/CD19-depleted stem cell transplant. All receptors come from a male patient between 2 and 9 years old who had a stem cell transplant for acute lymphoblastic leukemia, so the T cells may come from the graft donor.

This clonotype has only a few counts. The chain employs TRBV20-1 and TRBJ2-3, with a weak D call TRBD2 (5 bases). The CDR3 runs to 13 residues. Germline values: CDR1 DFQATT, CDR2 SNEGSKA (reference sequence). Trimming shortened V by 3 bases and J by 3 bases, and 10 bases separated the two germline ends. CDR3 sequence: CSARRVVTDTQYF. For the CDR3, the DNA is TGCAGTGCTAGGAGGGTTGTTACAGATACGCAGTATTTT.

This clonotype appeared many times. The chain carries TRBV29-1 and TRBJ2-5; TRBD2 matches at 7 bases. The V segment lost 4 bases and the J segment 0 bases; nucleotides outside the gene matches: 2. The germline CDR1 and CDR2 sequences are SQVTM and ANQGSEA. This CDR3 region has 13 residues. The CDR3 region has the DNA TGCAGCGTTGTGGGAGGGGACCAAGAGACCCAGTACTTC. It specifies CSVVGGDQETQYF.

This clonotype was seen repeatedly, ten times or more. The genes are TRBV6-5 and TRBJ2-5; 7 bases align to TRBD1. The ends lost 1 base at V and 3 bases at J; junction bases unmatched: 2. CDR1 is MNHEY, CDR2 SVGAGI, per germline. CDR3 length equals 14 residues. CDR3 sequence: CASSYYRGEETQYF. DNA for the CDR3: TGTGCCAGCAGTTACTACAGGGGCGAAGAGACCCAGTACTTC.

The chain couples TRBV2 to TRBJ2-5; D may be TRBD2 (6 bases). Germline loops: CDR1 SNHLY, CDR2 FYNNEI. V was clipped by 2 bases and J by 4 bases, with 23 bases between them. There are 18 residues in the CDR3. CDR3 residues: CASSEPQAEGAWGETQYF. In nucleotides, the CDR3 is TGTGCCAGCAGTGAACCTCAAGCGGAGGGCGCATGGGGAGAGACCCAGTACTTC.

This clonotype was counted only a few times. The chain links TRBV20-1 to TRBJ1-4; D gene ambiguous. CDR1 DFQATT and CDR2 SNEGSKA come from the germline V gene (reference sequence). V gave up 3 bases and J gave up 8 bases, with 13 bases separating them. This CDR3 is built from 13 residues. CDR3 loop: CSASSRKTEKLFF. The CDR3 DNA reads as TGCAGTGCTAGTAGCCGAAAAACCGAAAAACTGTTTTTT.

The chain has TRBV2 and TRBJ2-5; a possible D gene is TRBD2 (7 bases). With 11 bases removed from V and 3 bases from J, the gap between germline ends came to 28 bases. Germline loops: CDR1 SNHLY, CDR2 FYNNEI. CDR3 length: 17 residues. The CDR3 sequence: CAFLLLGGGVGEETQYF. The CDR3 DNA sequence: TGTGCCTTCCTCCTTTTAGGGGGAGGGGTTGGCGAAGAGACCCAGTACTTC. The full variable domain, rest sourced from reference TRBV2 and TRBJ2-5, is EPEVTQTPSHQVTQMGQEVILRCVPISNHLYFYWYRQILGQKVEFLVSFYNNEISEKSEIFDDQFSVERPDGSNFTLKIRSTKLEDSAMYFCAFLLLGGGVGEETQYFGPGTRLLVL.

This clonotype turned up a few times. V gene TRBV6-5 combines with J gene TRBJ2-3; D is possibly TRBD2 (5 bases). Trimming removed 0 bases from V and 0 bases from J, with 7 bases in between. This CDR3 has 15 residues. The germline V gene has CDR1 MNHEY and CDR2 SVGAGI. The CDR3 nucleotides are TGTGCCAGCAGTTACTCGGGAGCTAGCACAGATACGCAGTATTTT. It specifies CASSYSGASTDTQYF.

This clonotype was observed a few times. The chain employs TRBV12-3 or TRBV12-4 and TRBJ1-3; D is ambiguous. The CDR3 is made up of 13 amino acids. V shed 8 bases and J shed 2 bases, with 10 bases lying between them. The CDR3 DNA follows: TGTGCCAGCTCTCCCGGGGCTGGAAACACCATATATTTT. Amino acids: CASSPGAGNTIYF.